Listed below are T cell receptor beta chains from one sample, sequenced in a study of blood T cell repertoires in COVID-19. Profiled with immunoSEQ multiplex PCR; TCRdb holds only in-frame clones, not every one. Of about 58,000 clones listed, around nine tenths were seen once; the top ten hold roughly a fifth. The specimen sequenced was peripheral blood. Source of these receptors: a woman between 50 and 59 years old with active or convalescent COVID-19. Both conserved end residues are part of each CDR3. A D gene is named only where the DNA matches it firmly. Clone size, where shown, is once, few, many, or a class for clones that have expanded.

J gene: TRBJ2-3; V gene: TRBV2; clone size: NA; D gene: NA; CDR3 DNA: TGTGCCAGCAGTGAGAGGGAAGGGGATACGCAGTATTTT; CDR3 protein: CASSEREGDTQYF
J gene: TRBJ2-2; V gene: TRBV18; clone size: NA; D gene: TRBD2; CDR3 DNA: TGTGCCAGCTCACCACCGGGACTAGAATCCACCGGGGAGCTGTTTTTT; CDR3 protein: CASSPPGLESTGELFF
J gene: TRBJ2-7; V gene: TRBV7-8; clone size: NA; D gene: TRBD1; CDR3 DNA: TGTGCCAGCAGCTTCTTTGAGGACAGGGGGCCCTCCTACGAGCAGTACTTC; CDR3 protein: CASSFFEDRGPSYEQYF
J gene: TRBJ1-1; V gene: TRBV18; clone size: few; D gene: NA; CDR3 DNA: TGTGCCAGCTCACCAGCGGGGAACACTGAAGCTTTCTTT; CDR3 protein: CASSPAGNTEAFF
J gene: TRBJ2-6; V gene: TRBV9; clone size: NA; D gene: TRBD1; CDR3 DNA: TGTGCCAGCAGCGCGGAACAGGGGGCGCCCGGGGCCAACGTCCTGACTTTC; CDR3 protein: CASSAEQGAPGANVLTF
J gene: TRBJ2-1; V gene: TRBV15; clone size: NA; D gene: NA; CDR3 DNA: TGTGCCACCAGCAGGGGAGCCGGGGATACCAATGAGCAGTTCTTC; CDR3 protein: CATSRGAGDTNEQFF
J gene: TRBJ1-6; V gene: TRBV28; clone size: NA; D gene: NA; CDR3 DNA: TGTGCCAGCAGTTTGGGGGGGAATTCACCCCTCCACTTT; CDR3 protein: CASSLGGNSPLHF
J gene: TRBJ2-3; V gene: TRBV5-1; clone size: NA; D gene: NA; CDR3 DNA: TGCGCCAGCAGCTTGGGTGTTCTGGAGAGGGCGGATACGCAGTATTTT; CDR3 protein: CASSLGVLERADTQYF
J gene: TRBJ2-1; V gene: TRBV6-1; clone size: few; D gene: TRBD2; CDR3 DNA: TGTGCCAGCAGTGGCCACGGGACTAGCGGACGGGCTTACAATGAGCAGTTCTTC; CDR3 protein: CASSGHGTSGRAYNEQFF
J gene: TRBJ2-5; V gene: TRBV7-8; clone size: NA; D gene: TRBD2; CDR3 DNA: TGTGCCAGCAGCTCTCGACTAGCGCGAGAGACCCAGTACTTC; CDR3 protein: CASSSRLARETQYF
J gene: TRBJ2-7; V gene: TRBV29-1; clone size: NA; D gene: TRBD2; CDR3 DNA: TGCAGCGTTGAAGATGGAAGCGGGACCCCCCCCTACGAGCAGTACTTC; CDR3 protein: CSVEDGSGTPPYEQYF
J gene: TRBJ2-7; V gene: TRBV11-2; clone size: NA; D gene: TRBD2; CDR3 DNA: TGTGCCAGCAGCTCCAGGGGGAGCGGGAGGAGAGTCTACGAGCAGTACTTC; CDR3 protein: CASSSRGSGRRVYEQYF
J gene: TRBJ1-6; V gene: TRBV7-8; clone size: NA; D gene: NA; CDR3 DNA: TGTGCCAGCAGCTTAGCCCCGAATTCACCCCTCCACTTT; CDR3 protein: CASSLAPNSPLHF
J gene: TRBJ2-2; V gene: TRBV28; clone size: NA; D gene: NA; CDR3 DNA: TGTGCCAGCAGTTACACCTCGGACAGCCCCACCGGGGAGCTGTTTTTT; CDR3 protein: CASSYTSDSPTGELFF
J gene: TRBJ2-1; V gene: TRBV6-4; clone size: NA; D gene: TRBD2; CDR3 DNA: TGTGCCAGCAGTGATGCGGGAGCGGGAGGAGGCAATGAGCAGTTCTTC; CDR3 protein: CASSDAGAGGGNEQFF
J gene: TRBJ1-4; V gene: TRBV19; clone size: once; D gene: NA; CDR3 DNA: TGTGCCAGTAGTGCCCCCCCCAGAGGGTGGGGAAATGAAAAACTGTTTTTT; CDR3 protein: CASSAPPRGWGNEKLFF
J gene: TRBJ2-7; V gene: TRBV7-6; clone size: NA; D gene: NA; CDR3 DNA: TGTGCCAGCAGCTTAAATAGGGGCACCTACGAGCAGTACTTC; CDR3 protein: CASSLNRGTYEQYF
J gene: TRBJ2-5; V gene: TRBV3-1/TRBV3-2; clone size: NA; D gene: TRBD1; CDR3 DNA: TGTGCCAGCAGCCATAGACAGGGAAGAGAGACCCAGTACTTC; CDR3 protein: CASSHRQGRETQYF
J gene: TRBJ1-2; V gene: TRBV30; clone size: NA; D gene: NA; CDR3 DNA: TGTGCCTGGAGTGTAATCGGGAGAGAATACAATGGCTACACCTTC; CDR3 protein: CAWSVIGREYNGYTF
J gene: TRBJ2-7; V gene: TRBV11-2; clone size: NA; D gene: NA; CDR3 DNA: TGTGCCAGCATCGCATTTGATAGGTTAGAGGACGAGCAGTACTTC; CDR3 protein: CASIAFDRLEDEQYF
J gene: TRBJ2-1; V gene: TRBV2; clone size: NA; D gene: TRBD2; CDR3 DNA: TGTGCCAGCAGTGATGGTGTGACTAGCGGGTCGTACAATGAGCAGTTCTTC; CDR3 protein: CASSDGVTSGSYNEQFF
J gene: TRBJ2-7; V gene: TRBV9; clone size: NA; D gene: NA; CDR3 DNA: TGTGCCAGCAGCGAGCCCTGGACTGATCACGAGCAGTACTTC; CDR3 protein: CASSEPWTDHEQYF
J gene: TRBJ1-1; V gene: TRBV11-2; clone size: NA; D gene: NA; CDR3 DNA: TGTGCCAGCAGCTTCGACCCGGACCAGGGAACCACTGAAGCTTTCTTT; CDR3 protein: CASSFDPDQGTTEAFF
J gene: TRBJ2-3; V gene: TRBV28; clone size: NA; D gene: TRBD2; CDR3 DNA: TGTGCCAGCAGTTCCAAAAGGACACTAGCGGGTCCAAGCCCAGATACGCAGTATTTT; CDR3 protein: CASSSKRTLAGPSPDTQYF
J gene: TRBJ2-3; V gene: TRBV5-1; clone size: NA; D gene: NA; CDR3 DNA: TGCGCCAGCAGCCAACTAGGTACAGATACGCAGTATTTT; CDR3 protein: CASSQLGTDTQYF
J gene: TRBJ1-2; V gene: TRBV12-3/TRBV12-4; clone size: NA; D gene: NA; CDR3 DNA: TGTGCCAGCAGTTTTTTTCAGGATGGCTACACCTTC; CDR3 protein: CASSFFQDGYTF
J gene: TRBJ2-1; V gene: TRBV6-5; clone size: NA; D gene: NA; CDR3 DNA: TGTGCCAGCAGTTACTCGCCACCACAAAATTACAATGAGCAGTTCTTC; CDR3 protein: CASSYSPPQNYNEQFF
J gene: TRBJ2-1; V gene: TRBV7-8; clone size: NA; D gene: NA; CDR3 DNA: TGTGCCAGCAGCTTAGAAGGGGCCAGCTCCTACAATGAGCAGTTCTTC; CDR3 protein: CASSLEGASSYNEQFF
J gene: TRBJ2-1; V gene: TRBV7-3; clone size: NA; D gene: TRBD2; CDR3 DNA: TGTGCCAGCAGCTTAGCGGGAGGTGGAGATGAGCAGTTCTTC; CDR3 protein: CASSLAGGGDEQFF
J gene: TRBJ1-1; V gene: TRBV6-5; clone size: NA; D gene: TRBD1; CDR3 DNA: TGTGCCAGCAGTTACTCCCCGGCAGGGGGGAACACTGAAGCTTTCTTT; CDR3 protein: CASSYSPAGGNTEAFF
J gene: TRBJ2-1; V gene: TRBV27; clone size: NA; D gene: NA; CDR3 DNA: TGTGCCAGCAGCCGGCTTCTGACGCGGAATGAGCAGTTCTTC; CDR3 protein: CASSRLLTRNEQFF
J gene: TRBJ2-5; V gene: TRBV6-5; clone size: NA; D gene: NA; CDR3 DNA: TGTGCCAGCAACCCTATCGCCCCGGGTGAGACCCAGTACTTC; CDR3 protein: CASNPIAPGETQYF
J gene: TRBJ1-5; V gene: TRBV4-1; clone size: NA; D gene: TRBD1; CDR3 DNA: TGCGCCAGCAGCCTAGGACAGGGCAATCAGCCCCAGCATTTT; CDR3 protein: CASSLGQGNQPQHF
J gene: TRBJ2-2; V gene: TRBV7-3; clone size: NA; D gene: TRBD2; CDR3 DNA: TGTGCCAGCAGCCCTACTAGCGCCAGCACCGGGGAGCTGTTTTTT; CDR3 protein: CASSPTSASTGELFF
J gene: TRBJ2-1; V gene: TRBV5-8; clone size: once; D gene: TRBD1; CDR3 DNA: TGTGCCAGCAGCTTGCCAGGGACAGGATTCCACAATGAGCAGTTCTTC; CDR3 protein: CASSLPGTGFHNEQFF
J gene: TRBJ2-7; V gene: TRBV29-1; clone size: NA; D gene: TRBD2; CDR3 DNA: TGCAGCGCCTCGGGACTAGCGGGAAGGGGCTACGAGCAGTACTTC; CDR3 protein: CSASGLAGRGYEQYF
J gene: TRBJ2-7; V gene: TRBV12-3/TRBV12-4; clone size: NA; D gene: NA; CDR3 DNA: TGTGCCAGCAGTTTTAACAGGGAGCAGTACTTC; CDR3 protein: CASSFNREQYF
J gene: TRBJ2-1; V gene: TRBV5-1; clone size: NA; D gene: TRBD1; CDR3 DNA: TGCGCCAGCAGGTTTCCGGGACAGTTTAATGAGCAGTTCTTC; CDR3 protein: CASRFPGQFNEQFF
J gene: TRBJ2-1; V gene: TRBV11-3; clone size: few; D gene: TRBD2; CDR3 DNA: TGTGCCAGCAGCTTCCGGGAGGACGATGAGCAGTTCTTC; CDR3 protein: CASSFREDDEQFF
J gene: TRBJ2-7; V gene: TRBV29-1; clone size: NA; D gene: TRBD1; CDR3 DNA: TGCAGCGTTGTGGGGTTGGGACAGCAATTCTACGAGCAGTACTTC; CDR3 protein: CSVVGLGQQFYEQYF
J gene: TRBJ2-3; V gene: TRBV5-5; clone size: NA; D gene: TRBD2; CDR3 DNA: TGTGCCAGCAGCTTGCGACTAGCGGGAGCTTCCCCCACAGATACGCAGTATTTT; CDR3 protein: CASSLRLAGASPTDTQYF
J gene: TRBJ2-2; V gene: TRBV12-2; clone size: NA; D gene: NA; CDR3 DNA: TGTGCAAGTATGAGGGAGACTCACACCGGGGAGCTGTTTTTT; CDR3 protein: CASMRETHTGELFF
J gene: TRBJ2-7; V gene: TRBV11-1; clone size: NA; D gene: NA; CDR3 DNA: TGTGCCAGCAGCTTGAGTACCTACGAGCAGTACTTC; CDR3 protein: CASSLSTYEQYF
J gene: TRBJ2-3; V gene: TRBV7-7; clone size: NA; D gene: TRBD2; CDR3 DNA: TGTGCTAGCAGCTTAGGGGAGGGCCCAGATACGCAGTATTTT; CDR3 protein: CASSLGEGPDTQYF
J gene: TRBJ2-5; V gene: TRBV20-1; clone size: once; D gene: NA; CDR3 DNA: TGCAGTGCTAGTCCCCCGGGGGAGAACCCTTTGGAGACCCAGTACTTC; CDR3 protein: CSASPPGENPLETQYF
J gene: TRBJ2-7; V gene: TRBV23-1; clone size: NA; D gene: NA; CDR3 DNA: TGCGCCAGCAGTCAATCGGCCCCCGGGGGTCATAAGGTCTACGAGCAGTACTTC; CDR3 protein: CASSQSAPGGHKVYEQYF
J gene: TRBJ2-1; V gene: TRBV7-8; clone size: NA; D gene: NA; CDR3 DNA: TGTGCCAGCAGCTTATTGTACGGGGTTCGCTCCTACAATGAGCAGTTCTTC; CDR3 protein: CASSLLYGVRSYNEQFF
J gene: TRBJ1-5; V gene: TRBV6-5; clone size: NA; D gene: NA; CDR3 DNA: TGTGCCAGCTACGGGCGGGGTCCTAATCAGCCCCAGCATTTT; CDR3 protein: CASYGRGPNQPQHF
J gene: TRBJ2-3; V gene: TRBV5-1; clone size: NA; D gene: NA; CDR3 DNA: TGCGCCAGCAGCTTGGTAACTTCCACAGATACGCAGTATTTT; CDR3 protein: CASSLVTSTDTQYF